This T cell receptor beta chain was captured in a study of T cell responses to AZD1222 COVID-19 vaccine. With regard to this clone: Its specificity is unknown.

The study, taken as a whole, reports: Among those given AZD1222, only six were seropositive at baseline. Females made up more of the donors, who were largely white British, and clonal diversity may have come out too low.

Germline V gene lookup returns CDR1 LGHDT and CDR2 YNNKEL (reference sequence). The CDR3 has 12 amino acids. V shed 8 bases, J shed 9 bases, and the junction held 3 bases outside the gene matches. Some clones are missing from TCRdb's copy, which holds only in-frame ones; the method was immunoSEQ multiplex PCR. The data show about 72,000 clones, 89% seen once. This receptor was identified in an adult who received the AZD1222 COVID-19 vaccine. This material consisted of peripheral blood, taken 28 days after the second AZD1222 dose. The chain has TRBV3-1 (or the pseudogene TRBV3-2) and TRBJ2-7; 14 nucleotides agree with TRBD2. The chain's CDR3 is CASAGLAGAQYF. The CDR3 region has the DNA TGTGCCAGCGCGGGACTAGCGGGAGCGCAGTACTTC.